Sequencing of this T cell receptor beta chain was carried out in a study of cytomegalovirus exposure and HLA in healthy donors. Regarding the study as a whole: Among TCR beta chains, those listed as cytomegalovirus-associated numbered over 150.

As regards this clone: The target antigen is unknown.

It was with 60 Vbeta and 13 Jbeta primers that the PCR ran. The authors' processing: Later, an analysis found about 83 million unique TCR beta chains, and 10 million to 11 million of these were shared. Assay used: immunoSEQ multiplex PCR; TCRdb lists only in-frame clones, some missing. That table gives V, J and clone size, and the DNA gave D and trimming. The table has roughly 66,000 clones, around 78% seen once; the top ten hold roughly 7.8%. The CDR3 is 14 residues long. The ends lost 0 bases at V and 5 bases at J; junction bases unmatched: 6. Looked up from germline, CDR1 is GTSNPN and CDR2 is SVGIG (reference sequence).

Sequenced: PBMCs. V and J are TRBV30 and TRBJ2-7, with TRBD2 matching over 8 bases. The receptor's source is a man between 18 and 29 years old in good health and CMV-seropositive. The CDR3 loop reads CAWSVGAGEDEQYF. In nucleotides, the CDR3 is TGTGCCTGGAGTGTAGGAGCGGGGGAGGACGAGCAGTACTTC.